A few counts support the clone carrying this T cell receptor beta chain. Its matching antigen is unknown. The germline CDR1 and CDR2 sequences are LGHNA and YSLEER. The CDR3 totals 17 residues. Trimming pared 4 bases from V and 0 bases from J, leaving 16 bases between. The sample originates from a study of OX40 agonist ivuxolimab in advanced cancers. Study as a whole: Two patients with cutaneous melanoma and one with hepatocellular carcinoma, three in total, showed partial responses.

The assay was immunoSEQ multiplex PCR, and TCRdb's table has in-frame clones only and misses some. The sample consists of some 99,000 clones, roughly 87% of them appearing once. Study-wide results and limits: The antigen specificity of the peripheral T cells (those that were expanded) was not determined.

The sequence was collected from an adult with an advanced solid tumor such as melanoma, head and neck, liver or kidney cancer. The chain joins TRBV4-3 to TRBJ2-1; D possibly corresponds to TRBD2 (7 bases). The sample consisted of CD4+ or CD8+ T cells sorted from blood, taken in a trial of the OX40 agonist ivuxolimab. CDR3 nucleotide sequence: TGCGCCAGCAGCCGGGGGGGGGCATATAGCTCCTACAATGAGCAGTTCTTC. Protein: CASSRGGAYSSYNEQFF.